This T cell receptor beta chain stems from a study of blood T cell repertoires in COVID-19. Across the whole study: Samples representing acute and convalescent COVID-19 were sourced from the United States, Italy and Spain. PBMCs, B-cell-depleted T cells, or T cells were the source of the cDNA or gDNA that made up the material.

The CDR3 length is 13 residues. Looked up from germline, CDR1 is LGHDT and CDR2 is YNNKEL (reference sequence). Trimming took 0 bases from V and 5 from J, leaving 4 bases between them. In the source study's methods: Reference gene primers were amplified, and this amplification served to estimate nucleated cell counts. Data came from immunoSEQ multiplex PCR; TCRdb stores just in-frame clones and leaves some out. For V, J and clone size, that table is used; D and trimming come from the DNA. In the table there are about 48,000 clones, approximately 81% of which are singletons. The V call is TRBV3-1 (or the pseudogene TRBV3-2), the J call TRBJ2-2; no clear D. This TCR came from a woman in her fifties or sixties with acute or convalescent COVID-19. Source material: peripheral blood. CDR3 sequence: CASSQDRTGELFF. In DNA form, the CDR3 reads TGTGCCAGCAGCCAAGACAGGACCGGGGAGCTGTTTTTT.